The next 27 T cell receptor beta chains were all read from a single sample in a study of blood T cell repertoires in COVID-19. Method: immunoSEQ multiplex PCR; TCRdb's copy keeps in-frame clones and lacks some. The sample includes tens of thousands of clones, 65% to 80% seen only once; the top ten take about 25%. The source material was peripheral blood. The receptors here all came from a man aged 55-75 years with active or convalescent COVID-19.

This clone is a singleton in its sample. CDR3 coding DNA: TGTGCCAGCAGTATTTTTCGACTAGCGGGACCCCGCCGCACAGATACGCAGTATTTT. Amino acid sequence: CASSIFRLAGPRRTDTQYF. This chain connects TRBV28 to TRBJ2-3; 11 nucleotides line up with TRBD2. Germline CDR1 is MDHEN and CDR2 is SYDVKM. Germline trimming cut 5 bases from V and 1 base from J; bases unmatched to any gene: 14. The length of the CDR3 is 19 residues.

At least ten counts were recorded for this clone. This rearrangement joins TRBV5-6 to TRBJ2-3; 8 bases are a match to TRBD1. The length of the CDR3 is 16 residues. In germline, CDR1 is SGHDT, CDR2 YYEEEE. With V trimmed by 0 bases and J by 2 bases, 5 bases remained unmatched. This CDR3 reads CASSLGGTGNTDTQYF. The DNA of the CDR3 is TGTGCCAGCAGCTTGGGCGGGACAGGCAACACAGATACGCAGTATTTT. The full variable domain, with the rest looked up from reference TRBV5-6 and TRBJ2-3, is DAGVTQSPTHLIKTRGQQVTLRCSPKSGHDTVSWYQQALGQGPQFIFQYYEEEERQRGNFPDRFSGHQFPNYSSELNVNALLLGDSALYLCASSLGGTGNTDTQYFGPGTRLTVL.

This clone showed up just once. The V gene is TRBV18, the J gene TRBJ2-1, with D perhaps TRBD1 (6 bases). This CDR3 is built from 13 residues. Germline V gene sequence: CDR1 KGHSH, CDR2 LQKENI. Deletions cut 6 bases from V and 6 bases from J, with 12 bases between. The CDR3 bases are TGTGCCAGCTCCGCAGGGGTTGGCAATGAGCAGTTCTTC. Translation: CASSAGVGNEQFF. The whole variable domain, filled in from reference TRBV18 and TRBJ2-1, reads NAGVMQNPRHLVRRRGQEARLRCSPMKGHSHVYWYRQLPEEGLKFMVYLQKENIIDESGMPKERFSAEFPKEGPSILRIQQVVRGDSAAYFCASSAGVGNEQFFGPGTRLTVL.

CDR3 region: CASSLLGSGSDTQYF. The CDR3 region has the DNA TGTGCCAGCAGCCTTTTAGGTAGCGGGTCAGATACGCAGTATTTT. This rearrangement joins TRBV7-3 to TRBJ2-3, with TRBD2 matching over 7 bases. The CDR3 is 15 amino acids. Germline lookup yields CDR1 SGHTA and CDR2 FQGTGA. V lost 5 bases and J lost 4; bases outside the gene matches: 9.

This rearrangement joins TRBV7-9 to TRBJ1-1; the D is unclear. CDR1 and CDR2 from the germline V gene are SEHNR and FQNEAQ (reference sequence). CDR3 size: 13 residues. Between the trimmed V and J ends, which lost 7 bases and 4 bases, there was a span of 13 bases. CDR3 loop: CASTYQRGTEAFF. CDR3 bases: TGTGCCAGCACCTATCAACGGGGCACTGAAGCTTTCTTT.

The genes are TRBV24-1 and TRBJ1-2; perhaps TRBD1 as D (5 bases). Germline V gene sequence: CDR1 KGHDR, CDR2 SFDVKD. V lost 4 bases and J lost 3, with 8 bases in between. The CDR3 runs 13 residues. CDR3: CATSEDMDYGYTF. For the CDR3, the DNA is TGTGCCACCAGTGAGGACATGGACTATGGCTACACCTTC.

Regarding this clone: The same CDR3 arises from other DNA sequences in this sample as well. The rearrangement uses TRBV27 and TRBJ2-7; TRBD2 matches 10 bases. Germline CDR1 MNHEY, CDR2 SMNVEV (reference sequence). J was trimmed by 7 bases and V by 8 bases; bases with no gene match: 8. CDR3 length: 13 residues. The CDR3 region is CASRPSGGREQYF. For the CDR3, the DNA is TGTGCCAGCCGGCCTAGCGGGGGTAGAGAGCAGTACTTC.

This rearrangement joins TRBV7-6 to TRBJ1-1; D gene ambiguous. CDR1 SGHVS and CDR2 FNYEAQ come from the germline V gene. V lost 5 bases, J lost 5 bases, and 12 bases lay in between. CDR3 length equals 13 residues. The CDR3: CASSDGSRTEAFF. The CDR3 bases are TGTGCCAGCAGCGACGGGAGTCGGACTGAAGCTTTCTTT.

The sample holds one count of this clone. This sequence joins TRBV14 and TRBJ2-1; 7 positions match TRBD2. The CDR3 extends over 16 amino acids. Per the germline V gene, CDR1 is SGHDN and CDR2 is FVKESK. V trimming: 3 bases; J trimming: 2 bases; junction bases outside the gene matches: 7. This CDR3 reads CASSHTGRGAYNEQFF. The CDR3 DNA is TGTGCCAGCAGCCACACGGGTCGGGGGGCCTACAATGAGCAGTTCTTC. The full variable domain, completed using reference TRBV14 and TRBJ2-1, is EAGVTQFPSHSVIEKGQTVTLRCDPISGHDNLYWYRRVMGKEIKFLLHFVKESKQDESGMPNNRFLAERTGGTYSTLKVQPAELEDSGVYFCASSHTGRGAYNEQFFGPGTRLTVL.

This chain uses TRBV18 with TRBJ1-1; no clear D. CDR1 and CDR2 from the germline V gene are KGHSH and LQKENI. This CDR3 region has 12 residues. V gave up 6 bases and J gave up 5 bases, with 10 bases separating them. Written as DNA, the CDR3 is TGTGCCAGCTCGACAACGAAAACTGAAGCTTTCTTT. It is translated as CASSTTKTEAFF.

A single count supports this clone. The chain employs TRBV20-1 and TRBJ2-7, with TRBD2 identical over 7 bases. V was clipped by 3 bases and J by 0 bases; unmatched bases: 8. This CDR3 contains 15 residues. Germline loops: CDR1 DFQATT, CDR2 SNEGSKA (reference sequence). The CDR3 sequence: CSASGRGGISYEQYF. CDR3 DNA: TGCAGTGCTAGTGGGAGGGGTGGAATCTCCTACGAGCAGTACTTC.

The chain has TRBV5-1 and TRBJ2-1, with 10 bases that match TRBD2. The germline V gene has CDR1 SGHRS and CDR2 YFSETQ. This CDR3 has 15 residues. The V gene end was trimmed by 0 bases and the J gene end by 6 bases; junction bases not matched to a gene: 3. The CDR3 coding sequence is TGCGCCAGCAGCTTGGATAGCGGGGGGACCAATGAGCAGTTCTTC. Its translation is CASSLDSGGTNEQFF.

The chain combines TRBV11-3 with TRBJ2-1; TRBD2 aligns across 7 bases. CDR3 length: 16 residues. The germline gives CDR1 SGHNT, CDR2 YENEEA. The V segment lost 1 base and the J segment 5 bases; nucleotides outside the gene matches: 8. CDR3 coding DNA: TGTGCCAGCAGCTTAGGGTCGCTAGCGGAGGACAATGAGCAGTTCTTC. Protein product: CASSLGSLAEDNEQFF.

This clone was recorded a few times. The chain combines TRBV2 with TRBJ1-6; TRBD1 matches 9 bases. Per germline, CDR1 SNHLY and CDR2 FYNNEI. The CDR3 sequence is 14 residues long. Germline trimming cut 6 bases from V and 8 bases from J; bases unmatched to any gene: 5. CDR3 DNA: TGTGCCAGCAGGACTAGACAGGGGGATTCACCCCTCCACTTT. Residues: CASRTRQGDSPLHF.

The CDR3 DNA reads as TGTGCCAGCAGCCCGGGACAGGGGGTTTTGGATGAGCAGTTCTTC. Encoded protein: CASSPGQGVLDEQFF. The chain is built from TRBV4-2 and TRBJ2-1; TRBD1 matches 11 bases. Germline V gene lookup returns CDR1 LGHNA and CDR2 YNFKEQ. The V segment lost 4 bases and the J segment 8 bases; nucleotides outside the gene matches: 7. This CDR3 has 15 residues.

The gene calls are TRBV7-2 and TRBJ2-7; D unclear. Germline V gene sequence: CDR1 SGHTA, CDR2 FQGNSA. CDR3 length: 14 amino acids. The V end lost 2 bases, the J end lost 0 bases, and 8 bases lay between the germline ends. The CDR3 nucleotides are TGTGCCAGCAGCTTAAGTCCAGGCTCCTACGAGCAGTACTTC. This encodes CASSLSPGSYEQYF.

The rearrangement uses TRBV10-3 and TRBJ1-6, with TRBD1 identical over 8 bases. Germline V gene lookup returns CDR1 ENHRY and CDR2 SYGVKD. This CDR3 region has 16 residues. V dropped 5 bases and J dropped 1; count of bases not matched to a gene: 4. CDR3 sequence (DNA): TGTGCCATCAGTAATCAGGGGGCGTCCTATAATTCACCCCTCCACTTT. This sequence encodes CAISNQGASYNSPLHF.

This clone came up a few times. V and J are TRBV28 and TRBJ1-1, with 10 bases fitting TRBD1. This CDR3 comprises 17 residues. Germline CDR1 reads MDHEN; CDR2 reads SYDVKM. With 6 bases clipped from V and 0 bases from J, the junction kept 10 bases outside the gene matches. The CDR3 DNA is TGTGCCAGCAGAAAACGGACAGGGGGGATAATGAACACTGAAGCTTTCTTT. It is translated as CASRKRTGGIMNTEAFF. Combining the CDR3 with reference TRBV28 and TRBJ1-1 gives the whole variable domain DVKVTQSSRYLVKRTGEKVFLECVQDMDHENMFWYRQDPGLGLRLIYFSYDVKMKEKGDIPEGYSVSREKKERFSLILESASTNQTSMYLCASRKRTGGIMNTEAFFGQGTRLTVV.

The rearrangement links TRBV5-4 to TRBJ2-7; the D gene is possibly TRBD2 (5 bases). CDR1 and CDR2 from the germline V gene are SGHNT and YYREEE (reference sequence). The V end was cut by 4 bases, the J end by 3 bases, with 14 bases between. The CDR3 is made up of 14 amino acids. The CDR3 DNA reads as TGTGCCAGCAGCCGAGGAGGAAAGGGCTACGAGCAGTACTTC. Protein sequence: CASSRGGKGYEQYF.

The CDR3 here is CASSVPLAGHEQFF. In DNA form, the CDR3 reads TGTGCCAGCAGCGTGCCGCTAGCGGGCCATGAGCAGTTCTTC. The gene calls are TRBV7-8 and TRBJ2-1; 8 positions agree with TRBD2. This CDR3 contains 14 residues. Germline CDR1 reads SGHVS; CDR2 reads FQNEAQ. Trimming took 5 bases from V and 8 from J; bases not matched to a gene: 8. Drawing the rest from reference TRBV7-8 and TRBJ2-1, the complete variable domain is GAGVSQSPRYKVAKRGQDVALRCDPISGHVSLFWYQQALGQGPEFLTYFQNEAQLDKSGLPSDRFFAERPEGSVSTLKIQRTQQEDSAVYLCASSVPLAGHEQFFGPGTRLTVL.

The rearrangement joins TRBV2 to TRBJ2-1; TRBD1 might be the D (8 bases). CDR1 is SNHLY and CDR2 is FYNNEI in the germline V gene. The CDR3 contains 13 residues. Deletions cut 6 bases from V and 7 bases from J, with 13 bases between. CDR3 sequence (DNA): TGTGCCAGCAGGAAACAGGGGGGGAATGAGCAGTTCTTC. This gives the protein CASRKQGGNEQFF.

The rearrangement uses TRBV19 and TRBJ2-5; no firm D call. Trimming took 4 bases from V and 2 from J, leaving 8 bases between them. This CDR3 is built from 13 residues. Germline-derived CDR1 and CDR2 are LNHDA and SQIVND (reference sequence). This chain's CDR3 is CASSTVLQETQYF. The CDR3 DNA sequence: TGTGCCAGTAGTACGGTCCTTCAAGAGACCCAGTACTTC. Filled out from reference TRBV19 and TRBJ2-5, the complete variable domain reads DGGITQSPKYLFRKEGQNVTLSCEQNLNHDAMYWYRQDPGQGLRLIYYSQIVNDFQKGDIAEGYSVSREKKESFPLTVTSAQKNPTAFYLCASSTVLQETQYFGPGTRLLVL.

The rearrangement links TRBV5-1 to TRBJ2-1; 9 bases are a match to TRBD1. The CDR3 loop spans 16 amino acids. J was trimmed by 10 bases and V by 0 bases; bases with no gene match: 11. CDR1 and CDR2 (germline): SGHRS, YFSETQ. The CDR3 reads CASSLDELQGAGEQFF. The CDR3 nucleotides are TGCGCCAGCAGCTTGGACGAGCTACAGGGGGCGGGAGAGCAGTTCTTC.

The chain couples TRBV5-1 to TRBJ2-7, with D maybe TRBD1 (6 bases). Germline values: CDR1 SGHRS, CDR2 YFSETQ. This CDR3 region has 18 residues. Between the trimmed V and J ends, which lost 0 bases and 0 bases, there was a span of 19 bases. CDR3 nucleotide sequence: TGCGCCAGCAGCTTGGACTTTCAGGGGAGACCGAGCTCCTACGAGCAGTACTTC. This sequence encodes CASSLDFQGRPSSYEQYF.

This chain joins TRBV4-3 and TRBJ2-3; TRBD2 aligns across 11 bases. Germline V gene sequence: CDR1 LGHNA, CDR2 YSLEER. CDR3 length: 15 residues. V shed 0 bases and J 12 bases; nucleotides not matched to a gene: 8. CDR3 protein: CASSQDPLAGATQYF. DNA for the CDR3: TGCGCCAGCAGCCAAGATCCACTAGCGGGGGCTACCCAGTATTTT.

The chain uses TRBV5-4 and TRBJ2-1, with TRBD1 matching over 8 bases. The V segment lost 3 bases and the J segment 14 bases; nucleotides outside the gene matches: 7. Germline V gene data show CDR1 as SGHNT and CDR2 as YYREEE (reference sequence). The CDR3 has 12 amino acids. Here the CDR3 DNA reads TGTGCCAGCAGCTGGGCCAGGGGGCCCGAGTTCTTC. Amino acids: CASSWARGPEFF.

CDR3 DNA: TGTGCCAGTAGTCGGTGGGGCGCAGCTAATGAAAAACTGTTTTTT. Its translation is CASSRWGAANEKLFF. The chain has TRBV19 and TRBJ1-4; D perhaps matches TRBD1 (5 bases). V gave up 5 bases and J gave up 3 bases, with 13 bases separating them. The CDR3 totals 15 residues. Germline assignment: CDR1 LNHDA and CDR2 SQIVND (reference sequence).